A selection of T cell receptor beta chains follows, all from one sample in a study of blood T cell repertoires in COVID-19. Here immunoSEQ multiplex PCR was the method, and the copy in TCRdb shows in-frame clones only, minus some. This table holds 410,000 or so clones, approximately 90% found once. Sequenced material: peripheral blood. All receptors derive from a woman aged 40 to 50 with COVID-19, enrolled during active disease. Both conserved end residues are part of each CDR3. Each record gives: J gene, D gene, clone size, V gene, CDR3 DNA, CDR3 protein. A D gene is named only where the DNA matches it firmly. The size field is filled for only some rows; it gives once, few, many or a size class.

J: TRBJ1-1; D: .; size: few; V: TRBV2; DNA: TGTGCCAGCACGTCGACAGAGAACACTGAAGCTTTCTTT; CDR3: CASTSTENTEAFF
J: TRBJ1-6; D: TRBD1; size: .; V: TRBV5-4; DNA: TGTGCCAGCAGTGGAGACAGGGGGGATTCACCCCTCCACTTT; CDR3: CASSGDRGDSPLHF
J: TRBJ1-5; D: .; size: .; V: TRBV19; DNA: TGTGCCAGTATGGGGGGGTTAGGTAGCAATCAGCCCCAGCATTTT; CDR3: CASMGGLGSNQPQHF
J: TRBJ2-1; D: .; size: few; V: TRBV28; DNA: TGTGCCAGCAGTTTAACTGGCAGGGGCCTCGGCAATGAGCAGTTCTTC; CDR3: CASSLTGRGLGNEQFF
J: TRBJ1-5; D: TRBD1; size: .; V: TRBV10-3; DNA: TGTGCCATCAGTGAAATGACAGGGGTGAATCAGCCCCAGCATTTT; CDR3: CAISEMTGVNQPQHF
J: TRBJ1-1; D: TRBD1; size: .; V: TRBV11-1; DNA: TGTGCCAGCAGCTTAGGGGACAGGGACACTGAAGCTTTCTTT; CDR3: CASSLGDRDTEAFF
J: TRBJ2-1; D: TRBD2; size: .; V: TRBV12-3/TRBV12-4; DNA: TGTGCCAGCAGCACCGGGACTAGGAAGTTCTTC; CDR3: CASSTGTRKFF
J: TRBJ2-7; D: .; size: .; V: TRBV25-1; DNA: TGTGCCAGCAGTGACCTCTTCTCCTACGAGCAGTACTTC; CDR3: CASSDLFSYEQYF
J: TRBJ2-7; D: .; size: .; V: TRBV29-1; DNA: TGCAGCGTTGCTTCACATCACTACGAGCAGTACTTC; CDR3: CSVASHHYEQYF
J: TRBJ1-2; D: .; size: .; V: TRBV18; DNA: TGTGCCAGCTCACCACCGGGGCAGGGGGGCTACACCTTC; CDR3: CASSPPGQGGYTF
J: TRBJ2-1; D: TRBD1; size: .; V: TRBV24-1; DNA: TGTGCCACCAGTAAAGACAGGGAAGGCAATGAGCAGTTCTTC; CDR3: CATSKDREGNEQFF
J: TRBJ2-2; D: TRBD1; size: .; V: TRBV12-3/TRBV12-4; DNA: TGTGCCAGTACAGGGGAGTCCGGGGAGCTGTTTTTT; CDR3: CASTGESGELFF
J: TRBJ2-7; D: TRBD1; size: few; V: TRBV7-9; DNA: TGTGCCAGCAGCCGGCGGGACAGGGCCTCCTACGAGCAGTACTTC; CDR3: CASSRRDRASYEQYF
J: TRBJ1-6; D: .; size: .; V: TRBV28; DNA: TGTGCCAGCAGTTTACCGTCCCTTGTCCCCGGCCTCCACTTT; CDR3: CASSLPSLVPGLHF
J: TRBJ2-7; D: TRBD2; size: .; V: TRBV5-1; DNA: TGCGCCAGCAGCTTTCGGGGCGGGAGCTACGAGCAGTACTTC; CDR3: CASSFRGGSYEQYF
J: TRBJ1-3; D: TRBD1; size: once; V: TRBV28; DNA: TGTGCCAGCAGCCCTGGACAGGTCAGCTCTGGAAACACCATATATTTT; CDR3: CASSPGQVSSGNTIYF
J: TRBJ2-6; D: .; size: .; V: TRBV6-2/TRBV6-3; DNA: TGTGCCAGCAGTTATCCAGGTGGGGCCAACGTCCTGACTTTC; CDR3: CASSYPGGANVLTF
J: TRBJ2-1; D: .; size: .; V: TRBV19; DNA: TGTGCCAGTAGACGGGCATCGGGAACCATCAACAATGAGCAGTTCTTC; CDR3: CASRRASGTINNEQFF
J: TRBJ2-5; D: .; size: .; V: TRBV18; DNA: TGTGCCAGCTCACCAGTCACGCGCAGGTGGGAGACCCAGTACTTC; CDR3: CASSPVTRRWETQYF
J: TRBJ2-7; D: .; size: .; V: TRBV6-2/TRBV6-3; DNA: TGTGCCAGCAGTCCCCCCCCGGGAGCCGTCTACGAGCAGTACTTC; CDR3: CASSPPPGAVYEQYF
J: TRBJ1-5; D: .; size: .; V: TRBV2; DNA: TGTGCCAGTTCCCTAGGGGGTCCGAGGCAGCCCCAGCATTTT; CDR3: CASSLGGPRQPQHF
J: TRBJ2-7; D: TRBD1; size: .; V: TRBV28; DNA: TGTGCCAGCAGATCTACTCCGGGACAGGGATTGCACGAGCAGTACTTC; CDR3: CASRSTPGQGLHEQYF
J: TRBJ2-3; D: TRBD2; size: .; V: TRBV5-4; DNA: TGTGCCAGCAGCGTACTAGCGGGGGGCACAGATACGCAGTATTTT; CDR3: CASSVLAGGTDTQYF
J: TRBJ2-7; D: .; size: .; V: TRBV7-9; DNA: TGTGCCAGCAGTCTGATAGCAGAGATCGAGCAGTACTTC; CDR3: CASSLIAEIEQYF
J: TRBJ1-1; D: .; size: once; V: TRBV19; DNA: TGTGCCAGTAGTATTCCCCTGGGCAGGGCGAACACTGAAGCTTTCTTT; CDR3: CASSIPLGRANTEAFF
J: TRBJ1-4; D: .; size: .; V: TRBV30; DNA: TGTGCCTGGAGTGAGGAGCCTAGCAAGATTTTT; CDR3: CAWSEEPSKIF
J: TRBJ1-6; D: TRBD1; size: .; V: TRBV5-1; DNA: TGCGCCAGCCGCCAGGGGGCGGCTTCACCCCTCCACTTT; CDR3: CASRQGAASPLHF
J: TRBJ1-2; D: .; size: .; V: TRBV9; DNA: TGTGCCAGCAGCGTAGACCAGTTTCGCAACTATGGCTACACCTTC; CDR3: CASSVDQFRNYGYTF
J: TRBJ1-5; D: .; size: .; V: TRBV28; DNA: TGTGCCAGCACCGAGGAAGGGGAGGGGCAGCCCCAGCATTTT; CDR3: CASTEEGEGQPQHF
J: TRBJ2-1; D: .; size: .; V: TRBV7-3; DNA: TGTGCCAGCAGCCCTAGCCTCTCCTACAATGAGCAGTTCTTC; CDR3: CASSPSLSYNEQFF
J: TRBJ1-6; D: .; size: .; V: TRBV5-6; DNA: TGTGCCAGCAGCCCCAATCGTCACGGCTCCTATAATTCACCCCTCCACTTT; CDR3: CASSPNRHGSYNSPLHF
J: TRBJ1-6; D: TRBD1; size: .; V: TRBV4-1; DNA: TGCGCCAGCAGTCAAACAGGGGTTAATTCACCCCTCCACTTT; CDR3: CASSQTGVNSPLHF
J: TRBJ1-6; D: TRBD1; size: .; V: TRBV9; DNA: TGTGCCAGCAGCGTAGCAGTGGGACAGGGAACTAATTCACCCCTCCACTTT; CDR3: CASSVAVGQGTNSPLHF
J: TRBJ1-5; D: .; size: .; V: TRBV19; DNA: TGTGCCAGTAGTATAGTGACTAGAGAGGGTCGCAATCAGCCCCAGCATTTT; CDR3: CASSIVTREGRNQPQHF
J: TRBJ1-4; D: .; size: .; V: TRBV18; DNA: TGTGCCAGCTCACCCGGGATGGGGAATGAAAAACTGTTTTTT; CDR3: CASSPGMGNEKLFF
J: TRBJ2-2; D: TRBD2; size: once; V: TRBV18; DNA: TGTGCCAGCTCACCGAGGACTAGCGGGAGTGGAACCGGGGAGCTGTTTTTT; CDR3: CASSPRTSGSGTGELFF
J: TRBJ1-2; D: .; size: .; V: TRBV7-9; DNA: TGTGCCAGCAGCCTGCGGGATCCGGATGGCTACACCTTC; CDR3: CASSLRDPDGYTF
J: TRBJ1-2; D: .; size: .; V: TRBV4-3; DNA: TGCGCCAGCAGCCAAACCGGGACGGGAGATAACTATGGCTACACCTTC; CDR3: CASSQTGTGDNYGYTF
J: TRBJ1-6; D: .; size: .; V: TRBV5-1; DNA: TGCGCCAGCAGCTTGTTCGGGGAGACTGGTTCACCCCTCCACTTT; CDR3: CASSLFGETGSPLHF
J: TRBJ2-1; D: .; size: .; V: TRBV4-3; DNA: TGCGCCAGCAGCCAAGATGCAAGGGGCTACCATGAGCAGTTCTTC; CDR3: CASSQDARGYHEQFF
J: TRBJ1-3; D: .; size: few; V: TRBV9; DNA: TGTGCCAGCAGCGTTAGTGGGCAGGGTGGAAACACCATATATTTT; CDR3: CASSVSGQGGNTIYF
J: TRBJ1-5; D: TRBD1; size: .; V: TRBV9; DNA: TGTGCCAGCAGCGTAGGACAGGGAGGCAATCAGCCCCAGCATTTT; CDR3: CASSVGQGGNQPQHF
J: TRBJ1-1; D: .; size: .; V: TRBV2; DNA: TGTGCCAGCAGATTAAACACTGAAGCTTTCTTT; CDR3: CASRLNTEAFF
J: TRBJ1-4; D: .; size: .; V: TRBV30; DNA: TGTGCCTGGAGTGTAGGAGGGGTGGAAAAACTGTTTTTT; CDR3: CAWSVGGVEKLFF
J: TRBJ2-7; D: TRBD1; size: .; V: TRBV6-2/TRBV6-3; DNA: TGTGCCAGCAGTTACTCAGGGACAGGGGGCTCGGCGGGGTTCTACGAGCAGTACTTC; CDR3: CASSYSGTGGSAGFYEQYF
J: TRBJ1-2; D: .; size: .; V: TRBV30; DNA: TGTGCCTCAGTCGTTGGGAGGAACTATGGCTACACCTTC; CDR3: CASVVGRNYGYTF
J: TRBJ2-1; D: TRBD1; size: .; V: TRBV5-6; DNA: TGTGCCAGCAACCTTATGGTCCGGGACAGGGCCTACAATGAGCAGTTCTTC; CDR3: CASNLMVRDRAYNEQFF
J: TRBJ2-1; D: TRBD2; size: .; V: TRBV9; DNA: TGTGCCAGCAGCGTAGGACTAGCGGGGTCAAATGAGCAGTTCTTC; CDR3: CASSVGLAGSNEQFF
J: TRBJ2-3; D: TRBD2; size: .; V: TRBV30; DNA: TGTGCCTGGAGTGGAGCTAGCGGGAGGCCAGATACGCAGTATTTT; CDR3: CAWSGASGRPDTQYF
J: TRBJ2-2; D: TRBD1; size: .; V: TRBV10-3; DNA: TGTGCCATCAGGGGGACAGGCAGCTCAGCCGGGGAGCTGTTTTTT; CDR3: CAIRGTGSSAGELFF
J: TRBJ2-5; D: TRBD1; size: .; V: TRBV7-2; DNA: TGTGCCAGCAGCCCCCGGAGGGGGACAGGGACATTGATAGAGACCCAGTACTTC; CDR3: CASSPRRGTGTLIETQYF
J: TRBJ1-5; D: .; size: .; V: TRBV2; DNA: TGTGCCAGCAGTGATGTCAGGTCGGGCGGGCAGCCCCAGCATTTT; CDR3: CASSDVRSGGQPQHF
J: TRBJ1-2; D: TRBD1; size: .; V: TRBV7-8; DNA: TGTGCCAGCAGCCCAAACGGACAGGGCTTGGGCTACACCTTC; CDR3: CASSPNGQGLGYTF
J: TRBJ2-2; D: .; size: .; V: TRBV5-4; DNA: TGTGCCAGCAGCTCGGCCGGGTCCGGGGGAACCGGGGAGCTGTTTTTT; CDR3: CASSSAGSGGTGELFF
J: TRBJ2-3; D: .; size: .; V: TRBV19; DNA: TGTGCCAGTAGTATTGGGCGGGAAGTCTCGCAGTATTTT; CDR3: CASSIGREVSQYF
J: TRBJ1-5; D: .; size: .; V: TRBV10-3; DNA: TGTGCCATCAGTGAGTACGGAGGGCGGAACAATCAGCCCCAGCATTTT; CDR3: CAISEYGGRNNQPQHF
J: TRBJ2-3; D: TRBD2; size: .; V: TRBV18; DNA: TGTGCCAGCTCGGGAGGGGCAGATACGCAGTATTTT; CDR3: CASSGGADTQYF